The 26 T cell receptor beta chains reported below all come from one sample, sequenced in a study of T-cell memory formation after mild COVID-19. TCRdb recomputed calls from the 5' RACE reads with MiXCR, one row per CDR3 protein. The sample includes 90,000 to 120,000 distinct CDR3 sequences, approximately 14% seen only once; the top ten take less than 40%. Sequencing was performed on PBMCs or a T cell subset sorted from them (not recorded which). The source of these receptors is a man between 18 and 35 years old who had mild COVID-19 (a few samples of this study predate the infection). Cell type and time point are not known.

V and J are TRBV20-1 and TRBJ2-1; 8 bases are shared with TRBD2. The CDR3 extends over 15 amino acids. V was clipped by 2 bases and J by 4 bases; unmatched bases: 7. Per the germline V gene, CDR1 is DFQATT and CDR2 is SNEGSKA (reference sequence). CDR3 sequence (DNA): TGCAGTGCTAGAATCCTCCGGGGGGGTTACAATGAGCAGTTCTTC. Translation: CSARILRGGYNEQFF.

The gene calls are TRBV10-3 and TRBJ1-6, with unresolved D. The CDR3 runs to 14 residues. Trimming took 4 bases from V and 6 from J, leaving 10 bases between them. The germline gives CDR1 ENHRY, CDR2 SYGVKD. The CDR3 DNA is TGTGCCATCAGTGGGGCGGAGACTAATTCACCCCTCCACTTT. The encoded protein is CAISGAETNSPLHF.

This clonotype was seen a few times. The chain couples TRBV19 to TRBJ1-1, with D possibly TRBD1 on 5 matching bases. Trimming took 7 bases from V and 6 from J, leaving 15 bases between them. Germline V gene lookup returns CDR1 LNHDA and CDR2 SQIVND (reference sequence). The CDR3 extends over 13 amino acids. For the CDR3, the DNA is TGTGCCAGTAATTGGGGGTTAGGACCTGAAGCTTTCTTT. Translating gives CASNWGLGPEAFF.

This clonotype was seen a few times. The CDR3 reads CSAGTGGSGETQYF. The CDR3 DNA reads TGCAGCGCCGGGACAGGGGGGTCCGGGGAGACCCAGTACTTC. V usage is TRBV29-1 and J usage is TRBJ2-5; 11 bases align to TRBD1. Germline CDR1 is SQVTM and CDR2 is ANQGSEA. V trimming: 7 bases; J trimming: 5 bases; junction bases outside the gene matches: 9. The CDR3 length is 14 residues.

This clonotype appeared a few times. V gene TRBV15 combines with J gene TRBJ2-1; TRBD1 matches 7 bases. The trim removed 5 bases at V and 5 bases at J, leaving 12 bases unmatched. The CDR3 totals 16 residues. Looked up from germline, CDR1 is LNHNV and CDR2 is YYDKDF (reference sequence). CDR3 region: CATSPQRTGPDNEQFF. CDR3 nucleotides: TGTGCCACCAGCCCTCAACGGACAGGACCGGACAATGAGCAGTTCTTC.

This clonotype was recorded many times. CDR3: CASSLSRLQETQYF. CDR3 sequence (DNA): TGCGCCAGCAGCTTGTCCCGTTTACAAGAGACCCAGTACTTC. The chain recombines TRBV5-1 with TRBJ2-5; D call uncertain. Trimming took off 1 base at V and 2 bases at J, with 9 bases between the two ends. The CDR3 extends over 14 amino acids. The germline CDR1 and CDR2 sequences are SGHRS and YFSETQ.

The chain is built from TRBV14 and TRBJ2-7; 12 positions match TRBD1. V was pared by 2 bases and J by 6 bases, with 5 bases of the junction left unmatched. In germline, CDR1 is SGHDN, CDR2 FVKESK. The CDR3 length is 15 residues. The CDR3 sequence is CASSQWGQGAAEQYV. The CDR3 coding sequence is TGTGCCAGCAGCCAATGGGGACAGGGGGCCGCCGAGCAGTACGTC.

This clonotype was observed at least ten times. The chain links TRBV10-2 to TRBJ2-1; D is unclear. CDR3 size: 11 residues. Germline V gene sequence: CDR1 WSHSY, CDR2 SAAADI. The ends were cut back, 3 bases at V and 8 bases at J, with 5 bases in the middle. CDR3 sequence: CASSDLYEQFF. CDR3 nucleotide sequence: TGCGCCAGCAGTGATTTATATGAGCAGTTCTTC.

This sequence joins TRBV7-3 and TRBJ2-3; D perhaps matches TRBD1 (6 bases). This CDR3 is built from 15 residues. CDR1 SGHTA and CDR2 FQGTGA come from the germline V gene. Between the trimmed V and J ends, which lost 5 bases and 2 bases, there was a span of 14 bases. CDR3 residues: CASSITGTHTDTQYF. The DNA of the CDR3 is TGTGCCAGCAGCATCACAGGGACCCACACAGATACGCAGTATTTT.

This clonotype occurred a few times. V gene TRBV12-3 or TRBV12-4 combines with J gene TRBJ1-2, with D perhaps TRBD1 (5 bases). V lost 3 bases and J 3 bases, leaving 11 bases between the germline ends. The CDR3 spans 14 residues. The CDR3 nucleotides read TGTGCCAGCAGTTTCTCCGGGGGGGACTATGGCTACACCTTC. Its protein product is CASSFSGGDYGYTF.

V and J are TRBV6-4 and TRBJ1-2, with 7 bases fitting TRBD1. The trim removed 3 bases at V and 8 bases at J, leaving 6 bases unmatched. This CDR3 contains 13 residues. Germline V gene sequence: CDR1 MRHNA, CDR2 SNTAGT. The CDR3 here is CASSEPGGTGYTF. DNA for the CDR3: TGTGCCAGCAGTGAGCCAGGGGGAACGGGCTACACCTTC.

The gene calls are TRBV12-5 and TRBJ2-2; D gene ambiguous. Trimming took 1 base from V and 6 from J, leaving 6 bases between them. Germline CDR1 reads LGHNT; CDR2 reads FRNRAP. CDR3 length: 13 residues. The CDR3 nucleotides read TGTGCTAGTGGTTTGGGTTTGGCCGGGGAGCTGTTTTTT. Amino acids: CASGLGLAGELFF.

Ten or more counts support this clonotype. The gene calls are TRBV4-2 and TRBJ2-1; the D gene is possibly TRBD2 (5 bases). Looked up from germline, CDR1 is LGHNA and CDR2 is YNFKEQ. The CDR3 has 17 residues. With 3 bases removed from V and 0 bases from J, the gap between germline ends came to 15 bases. CDR3 region: CASSQEAGVSSYNEQFF. In DNA form, the CDR3 reads TGTGCCAGCAGCCAGGAGGCGGGCGTATCCTCCTACAATGAGCAGTTCTTC.

This clonotype has more than one count but fewer than ten. V gene TRBV11-2 combines with J gene TRBJ2-3, with a possible D match to TRBD2 (8 bases). Trimming took 5 bases from V and 4 from J, leaving 19 bases between them. Per the germline V gene, CDR1 is SGHAT and CDR2 is FQNNGV. The CDR3 covers 16 residues. The CDR3 loop is CASSPGGGRGPDTQYF. The CDR3, as DNA: TGTGCCAGCAGCCCGGGAGGGGGCAGGGGTCCAGATACGCAGTATTTT.

This clonotype was counted between two and nine times. This chain joins TRBV12-3 or TRBV12-4 and TRBJ2-1; D is unclear. CDR3 length equals 11 residues. Trimming shortened V by 7 bases and J by 5 bases, and 6 bases separated the two germline ends. The CDR3 sequence is CASTENNEQFF. The CDR3, as DNA: TGTGCCAGCACCGAGAACAATGAGCAGTTCTTC.

V and J are TRBV5-4 and TRBJ2-7, with 8 bases identical to TRBD1. Germline lookup yields CDR1 SGHNT and CDR2 YYREEE (reference sequence). After removal of 5 bases from V and 0 bases from J, the junction contained 10 bases not matched to a gene. The CDR3 runs 16 residues. The CDR3 DNA follows: TGTGCCAGCAGACCTTGGACAGGGTCAAGCTCCTACGAGCAGTACGTC. As protein: CASRPWTGSSSYEQYV.

The rearrangement joins TRBV7-9 to TRBJ2-3; no definite D call. Germline values: CDR1 SEHNR, CDR2 FQNEAQ (reference sequence). Trimming pared 6 bases from V and 3 bases from J, leaving 16 bases between. CDR3 length: 15 amino acids. The CDR3 loop is CASRPPGTDTDTQYF. The CDR3 DNA reads TGTGCCAGCAGGCCCCCTGGCACAGATACAGATACGCAGTATTTT.

This chain connects TRBV9 to TRBJ2-5, with 10 bases fitting TRBD2. The CDR3 totals 15 residues. Germline V CDR1 and CDR2: SGDLS, YYNGEE. The V and J ends lost 7 bases and 3 bases, in that order; junction bases with no gene match: 9. The CDR3 protein is CASSRLAGFKETQYF. For the CDR3, the DNA is TGTGCCAGCTCCCGACTAGCGGGCTTCAAAGAGACCCAGTACTTC.

This chain links TRBV24-1 with TRBJ1-5; maybe TRBD1 (5 bases). CDR1 and CDR2 (germline): KGHDR, SFDVKD. The CDR3 has 12 residues. V lost 4 bases, J lost 5 bases, and 5 bases lay in between. This CDR3 is CATSEGHQPQHF. Here the CDR3 DNA reads TGTGCCACCAGTGAGGGGCATCAGCCCCAGCATTTT.

Only a few counts were recorded for this clonotype. This chain connects TRBV6-5 to TRBJ2-3, with TRBD2 matching over 9 bases. There are 14 residues in the CDR3. The junction had 4 bases not matched to a gene; V was cut back by 6 bases and J by 3 bases. Germline CDR1 MNHEY, CDR2 SVGAGI. The CDR3 nucleotides are TGTGCCAGCAGAAGGACTAGCGAGACAGATACGCAGTATTTT. It encodes CASRRTSETDTQYF.

This clonotype was picked up many times. The chain couples TRBV5-1 to TRBJ1-1, with D unclear. The CDR3 is 13 amino acids. V lost 5 bases, J lost 7 bases, and 15 bases lay in between. Per germline, CDR1 SGHRS and CDR2 YFSETQ. The CDR3 is CASRPTSGDEAFF. The CDR3 region has the DNA TGCGCCAGCAGGCCCACCTCAGGTGATGAAGCTTTCTTT.

This clonotype was found many times. The rearrangement uses TRBV12-5 and TRBJ2-2; 11 bases map to TRBD2. The germline V gene has CDR1 LGHNT and CDR2 FRNRAP. V lost 6 bases and J lost 4; bases outside the gene matches: 4. The CDR3 runs 15 residues. The CDR3 loop reads CASGTTSGSTGELFF. The CDR3 DNA is TGTGCTAGTGGAACAACTAGCGGGAGCACCGGGGAGCTGTTTTTT.

The sample holds many counts of this clonotype. The chain is built from TRBV12-3 or TRBV12-4 and TRBJ2-4; tentatively, D is TRBD2 (6 bases). This CDR3 is built from 12 residues. The V end lost 10 bases, the J end lost 4 bases, and 11 bases lay between the germline ends. DNA of the CDR3: TGTGCCACTTCAGGAGGGAAAAACATTCAGTACTTC. Protein: CATSGGKNIQYF.

This chain links TRBV7-6 with TRBJ2-5, with 7 nucleotides matching TRBD1. V gave up 3 bases and J gave up 4 bases; unmatched junction bases: 11. Germline assignment: CDR1 SGHVS and CDR2 FNYEAQ. CDR3 length: 16 amino acids. CDR3 nucleotides: TGTGCCAGCAGCTTTCCTGGGACAGAGGGTCGAGAGACCCAGTACTTC. It translates to CASSFPGTEGRETQYF. Together with reference TRBV7-6 and TRBJ2-5, the CDR3 gives the full variable domain: GAGVSQSPRYKVTKRGQDVALRCDPISGHVSLYWYRQALGQGPEFLTYFNYEAQQDKSGLPNDRFSAERPEGSISTLTIQRTEQRDSAMYRCASSFPGTEGRETQYFGPGTRLLVL.

This clonotype was observed a handful of times. The chain recombines TRBV7-6 with TRBJ2-1; a weak D match, TRBD1 (6 bases). Germline loops: CDR1 SGHVS, CDR2 FNYEAQ. V gave up 4 bases and J gave up 4 bases, with 11 bases separating them. The CDR3 length is 14 residues. The DNA of the CDR3 is TGTGCCAGCAGCTCACAGGGAGAGTACAATGAGCAGTTCTTC. Its protein is CASSSQGEYNEQFF.

This clonotype came up many times. The genes are TRBV6-6 and TRBJ2-3; D gene unclear. Germline V gives CDR1 MNHNY, CDR2 SVGAGI (reference sequence). The CDR3 runs 14 residues. V lost 10 bases and J lost 6, with 20 bases in between. The CDR3 here is CAICCDSLADTQYF. The CDR3 DNA follows: TGTGCCATCTGCTGCGACTCCTTAGCCGATACGCAGTATTTT.